This T cell receptor beta chain emerged from a study of primary melanoma T cells and metastatic recurrence. Here immunoSEQ multiplex PCR was the method, and the copy in TCRdb shows in-frame clones only, minus some. Among around 670 clones listed, 76% were seen once. Germline CDR1 reads LNHNV; CDR2 reads YYDKDF (reference sequence). The CDR3 is 18 amino acids. Concerning this clone: The junction departs from the called germline gene at one end, perhaps through a read error.

The chain links TRBV15 to TRBJ2-7; 9 bases map to TRBD1. The TCR comes from a human donor with melanoma. Input material: melanoma tumor tissue. In DNA, the CDR3 is TGTGCCAGCAGCCAAGAAACGCCATCCGCCGGGACAGGGCGAGAGCAGTACTTC. The encoded protein is CASSQETPSAGTGREQYF.